Following are 28 T cell receptor beta chains from one sample sequenced in a study of cytotoxic CD8 clonotypes in ibrutinib-treated CLL. Only in-frame clones appear in the TCRdb table, and some are missing; sequencing was by immunoSEQ multiplex PCR. The data show 45,000 to 60,000 clones, around 60% seen once. Sequencing was performed on PBMCs, taken after 24 months of ibrutinib treatment. The receptors here all came from a human donor with chronic lymphocytic leukemia.

The V call is TRBV18, the J call TRBJ2-1; D uncertain. Trimming removed 4 bases at V and 4 bases at J, with 14 bases between. CDR1 KGHSH and CDR2 LQKENI come from the germline V gene. This CDR3 has 15 amino acids. As DNA, the CDR3 is TGTGCCAGCTCACGTACCATCGGCAGTTACAATGAGCAGTTCTTC. Translated, it gives CASSRTIGSYNEQFF.

About this clone: A much larger clone sits a single nucleotide away, making a read error possible. The chain joins TRBV2 to TRBJ2-7; possibly TRBD2 for D (5 bases). Germline V gene lookup returns CDR1 SNHLY and CDR2 FYNNEI. The CDR3 runs 17 residues. This chain's CDR3 is CVSSDVGGLNLGYEQYF. The DNA for the CDR3 is TGTGTCAGCAGTGATGTCGGAGGTCTTAACCTTGGATACGAGCAGTACTTC.

The chain combines TRBV9 with TRBJ1-6; D unresolved. The ends were cut back, 0 bases at V and 6 bases at J, with 10 bases in the middle. This CDR3 spans 15 amino acids. The germline V gene encodes CDR1 SGDLS and CDR2 YYNGEE. The CDR3 spells CASSVALGGNSPLHF. CDR3 bases: TGTGCCAGCAGCGTAGCTCTAGGCGGTAATTCACCCCTCCACTTT.

This chain links TRBV6-6 with TRBJ2-7; D not certain. This CDR3 contains 15 residues. The V gene lost 0 bases and the J gene lost 2 bases, with 11 bases spanning the gap. Germline V CDR1 and CDR2: MNHNY, SVGAGI (reference sequence). The CDR3, as DNA: TGTGCCAGCAGTTACTCGGAACAGCTCACCTACGAGCAGTACGTC. It specifies CASSYSEQLTYEQYV.

This clone was picked up a small number of times. The limits of the CDR3 on the DNA are not certain, so only TCRdb's listed CDR3 is given. The J gene is TRBJ2-2, the V gene TRBV27; the table's D call, TRBD1, has no DNA check behind it. The CDR3 sequence runs 17 residues, both termini included. CDR1 and CDR2 from the germline V gene are MNHEY and SMNVEV (reference sequence). The CDR3 reads CASSKLSLGLGAGELFF.

This sequence joins TRBV6-5 and TRBJ2-3; D remains ambiguous. Trimming cost V 4 bases and J 6 bases, with 8 bases left between them. Germline V gives CDR1 MNHEY, CDR2 SVGAGI. CDR3 length: 12 amino acids. CDR3 in DNA: TGTGCCAGCAGTTCAGTAGGCGATACGCAGTATTTT. As protein: CASSSVGDTQYF.

V gene TRBV5-4 combines with J gene TRBJ2-7; D unresolved. The germline V gene encodes CDR1 SGHNT and CDR2 YYREEE (reference sequence). Trimming took 2 bases from V and 2 from J, leaving 8 bases between them. The CDR3 is 13 amino acids. CDR3 coding DNA: TGTGCCAGCAGCTTAGGGCCAGCCTACGAGCAGTACGTC. This sequence encodes CASSLGPAYEQYV.

This clone was observed a single time. The chain combines TRBV5-1 with TRBJ1-3; unclear D gene. The CDR3 is 13 residues long. Germline V gives CDR1 SGHRS, CDR2 YFSETQ. Trimming shortened V by 5 bases and J by 3 bases, and 9 bases separated the two germline ends. CDR3 region: CASRTGNGNTIYF. The CDR3 nucleotides are TGCGCCAGCAGGACGGGTAATGGAAACACCATATATTTT.

The rearrangement uses TRBV19 and TRBJ1-5; a weak D match, TRBD1 (5 bases). Germline values: CDR1 LNHDA, CDR2 SQIVND (reference sequence). Trimming stripped 5 bases from V and 3 bases from J, with 14 bases between. This CDR3 spans 15 amino acids. The CDR3 DNA reads TGTGCCAGTAGTGTCCCAGGGCGGCCCAATCAGCCCCAGCATTTT. It translates to CASSVPGRPNQPQHF.

The gene calls are TRBV9 and TRBJ2-3; D possibly corresponds to TRBD2 (5 bases). CDR3 length: 16 residues. Trimming pared 4 bases from V and 7 bases from J, leaving 22 bases between. Looked up from germline, CDR1 is SGDLS and CDR2 is YYNGEE. In DNA form, the CDR3 reads TGTGCCAGCAGCCCTCTGAGCGGAGTCATTACGTATACGCAGTATTTT. It codes for CASSPLSGVITYTQYF.

CDR3 region: CASSSGQVFNQPQHF. Here the CDR3 DNA reads TGTGCCAGCAGCTCAGGACAGGTTTTCAATCAGCCCCAGCATTTT. This chain uses TRBV7-2 with TRBJ1-5, with TRBD1 matching over 7 bases. The length of the CDR3 is 15 residues. V shed 4 bases, J shed 3 bases, and the junction held 6 bases outside the gene matches. Per the germline V gene, CDR1 is SGHTA and CDR2 is FQGNSA.

By proportion, this clone is medium-sized. The chain carries TRBV6-5 and TRBJ1-3; TRBD1 matches 7 bases. CDR3 length: 13 residues. The germline V gene encodes CDR1 MNHEY and CDR2 SVGAGI. Trimming at V came to 4 bases and at J to 4 bases, leaving 1 base not matched to a gene. The CDR3 sequence: CASSSGQGNTIYF. CDR3 coding DNA: TGTGCCAGCAGTTCGGGACAGGGAAACACCATATATTTT.

The V and J genes are TRBV5-1 and TRBJ2-1, with unresolved D. Germline V gene lookup returns CDR1 SGHRS and CDR2 YFSETQ. The CDR3 covers 13 residues. V lost 2 bases and J 6 bases, leaving 9 bases between the germline ends. Here the CDR3 reads CASSLASANEQFF. The CDR3 DNA sequence: TGCGCCAGCAGCTTAGCCAGCGCCAATGAGCAGTTCTTC.

The rearrangement links TRBV28 to TRBJ1-5; D remains ambiguous. CDR3 size: 13 residues. Between the trimmed V and J ends, which lost 6 bases and 7 bases, there was a span of 13 bases. CDR1 is MDHEN, CDR2 SYDVKM, per germline. CDR3 in amino acids: CASSPDGRQPQHF. Written as DNA, the CDR3 is TGTGCCAGCAGCCCGGACGGGCGACAGCCCCAGCATTTT.

The gene calls are TRBV30 and TRBJ1-2, with D unclear. V lost 0 bases and J 8 bases, leaving 10 bases between the germline ends. The CDR3 covers 12 residues. Germline CDR1 GTSNPN, CDR2 SVGIG (reference sequence). The CDR3: CAWSVRAAGYTF. CDR3 bases: TGTGCCTGGAGTGTAAGGGCCGCCGGCTACACCTTC.

The chain employs TRBV7-9 and TRBJ2-1; either TRBD1 or TRBD2 may supply D (6 bases each). The CDR3 is made up of 18 amino acids. Trimming shortened V by 5 bases and J by 2 bases, and 22 bases separated the two germline ends. Germline V gives CDR1 SEHNR, CDR2 FQNEAQ (reference sequence). CDR3 amino acids: CASSPNLGGRSPYNEQFF. CDR3 sequence (DNA): TGTGCCAGCAGCCCCAATTTGGGGGGCCGGAGCCCCTACAATGAGCAGTTCTTC. The entire variable domain, with the rest obtained from reference TRBV7-9 and TRBJ2-1, is as follows: DTGVSQNPRHKITKRGQNVTFRCDPISEHNRLYWYRQTLGQGPEFLTYFQNEAQLEKSRLLSDRFSAERPKGSFSTLEIQRTEQGDSAMYLCASSPNLGGRSPYNEQFFGPGTRLTVL.

In this sample, this clone is medium-sized (0.01 to 0.1%). The chain has TRBV28 and TRBJ1-5; D gene unclear. Germline V gene sequence: CDR1 MDHEN, CDR2 SYDVKM. The CDR3 loop spans 13 amino acids. V was shortened by 7 bases and J by 8 bases, with 15 bases between the two germline ends. This CDR3 reads CASTPRPTEPQHF. The CDR3 coding sequence is TGTGCCAGCACCCCCAGACCAACGGAGCCCCAGCATTTT.

This clone was observed many times. The genes are TRBV2 and TRBJ1-4; 7 bases fit TRBD1. The CDR3 extends over 14 amino acids. V lost 5 bases, J lost 8 bases, and 8 bases stayed unmatched. CDR1 and CDR2 (germline): SNHLY, FYNNEI. CDR3 loop: CASSTNRGHEKLFF. The CDR3 DNA reads as TGTGCCAGCAGTACTAACAGGGGTCACGAAAAACTGTTTTTT.

This clone counts as medium-sized. The V and J genes are TRBV6-1 and TRBJ2-7, with 9 positions matching TRBD1. The CDR3 length is 14 residues. The V gene's germline CDR1 is MNHNS and CDR2 SASEGT. V dropped 4 bases and J dropped 6; count of bases not matched to a gene: 7. The CDR3, as DNA: TGTGCCAGCAGTGCCCCGGGACAGGGTACCGAGCAGTACGTC. It is translated as CASSAPGQGTEQYV.

The rearrangement joins TRBV11-1 to TRBJ2-3; D remains ambiguous. V lost 5 bases, J lost 3 bases, and 12 bases lay in between. Germline CDR1 is SGHAT and CDR2 is FQDESV (reference sequence). The CDR3 is made up of 14 amino acids. CDR3 DNA sequence: TGTGCCAGCAGCCCACTGGTCCGGACAGATACGCAGTATTTT. Translating it yields CASSPLVRTDTQYF. Based on the CDR3 plus reference TRBV11-1 and TRBJ2-3, the full variable domain is EAEVAQSPRYKITEKSQAVAFWCDPISGHATLYWYRQILGQGPELLVQFQDESVVDDSQLPKDRFSAERLKGVDSTLKIQPAELGDSAMYLCASSPLVRTDTQYFGPGTRLTVL.

Worth noting for this clone: Other DNA sequences in this sample translate to the same CDR3. The chain recombines TRBV20-1 with TRBJ2-1; D ambiguous. The V gene's germline CDR1 is DFQATT and CDR2 SNEGSKA (reference sequence). The CDR3 length is 11 residues. V lost 1 base and J lost 4, with 2 bases in between. Written as DNA, the CDR3 is TGCAGTGCTAGAGGTTACAATGAGCAGTTCTTC. This codes for CSARGYNEQFF.

This clone was seen at least ten times. V gene TRBV29-1 combines with J gene TRBJ2-7; D remains ambiguous. The CDR3 is made up of 12 amino acids. Per germline, CDR1 SQVTM and CDR2 ANQGSEA. The V end was cut by 4 bases, the J end by 0 bases, with 7 bases between. The CDR3 DNA reads as TGCAGCGTTGCGCAGTCCTCCTACGAGCAGTACTTC. Translated: CSVAQSSYEQYF.

The V and J genes are TRBV28 and TRBJ2-5, with 13 positions matching TRBD2. Judging by the DNA end, TRBJ2-7 fits better; the J call may be wrong. The CDR3 covers 17 residues. Germline V gives CDR1 MDHEN, CDR2 SYDVKM. The CDR3 spells CASSLRGLAGLPYEQYF. The CDR3, as DNA: TGTGCCAGCAGTTTAAGGGGACTAGCGGGACTACCATACGAGCAGTACTTC.

This chain connects TRBV6-5 to TRBJ2-1; TRBD2 agrees at 7 bases. V shed 6 bases and J 7 bases; nucleotides not matched to a gene: 12. The CDR3 is 15 amino acids. Germline CDR1 is MNHEY and CDR2 is SVGAGI. CDR3 protein: CASSPAGVTRNEQFF. The DNA of the CDR3 is TGTGCCAGCAGCCCCGCGGGGGTTACGAGGAATGAGCAGTTCTTC.

The CDR3 bases are TGCGCCAGCCAGTCCAGGGGAGCTCTGGGTTACAATGAGCAGTTCTTC. Protein sequence: CASQSRGALGYNEQFF. This chain uses TRBV10-1 with TRBJ2-1; a weak D match, TRBD1 (6 bases). Per germline, CDR1 WNHNN and CDR2 SYGVQD (reference sequence). Trimming shortened V by 8 bases and J by 4 bases, and 21 bases separated the two germline ends. There are 16 residues in the CDR3.

This clone has more than one count but fewer than ten. The gene calls are TRBV5-1 and TRBJ2-7, with D unclear. This CDR3 has 13 residues. Germline V gene sequence: CDR1 SGHRS, CDR2 YFSETQ. Trimming stripped 0 bases from V and 3 bases from J, with 7 bases between. CDR3 amino acids: CASSLETDYEQYF. The CDR3 DNA reads as TGCGCCAGCAGCTTGGAGACCGACTACGAGCAGTACTTC. The full variable domain, its missing parts supplied by reference TRBV5-1 and TRBJ2-7, is KAGVTQTPRYLIKTRGQQVTLSCSPISGHRSVSWYQQTPGQGLQFLFEYFSETQRNKGNFPGRFSGRQFSNSRSEMNVSTLELGDSALYLCASSLETDYEQYFGPGTRLTVT.

This chain uses TRBV7-9 with TRBJ2-2; D ambiguous. V was pared by 5 bases and J by 3 bases, with 7 bases between. CDR1 is SEHNR and CDR2 is FQNEAQ in the germline V gene (reference sequence). This CDR3 is 13 amino acids long. The CDR3 sequence: CASSEYHTGELFF. CDR3 nucleotides: TGTGCCAGCAGCGAGTACCACACCGGGGAGCTGTTTTTT.

This clone was recorded many times. V and J are TRBV4-2 and TRBJ2-2; D is possibly TRBD1 (5 bases). The CDR3 runs 15 residues. The germline V and J ends were trimmed by 0 bases and 4 bases, with 9 bases remaining between them. CDR1 is LGHNA and CDR2 is YNFKEQ in the germline V gene. The CDR3 region has the DNA TGTGCCAGCAGCCAAGATTTAAGGGGCACCGGGGAGCTGTTTTTT. It codes for CASSQDLRGTGELFF.